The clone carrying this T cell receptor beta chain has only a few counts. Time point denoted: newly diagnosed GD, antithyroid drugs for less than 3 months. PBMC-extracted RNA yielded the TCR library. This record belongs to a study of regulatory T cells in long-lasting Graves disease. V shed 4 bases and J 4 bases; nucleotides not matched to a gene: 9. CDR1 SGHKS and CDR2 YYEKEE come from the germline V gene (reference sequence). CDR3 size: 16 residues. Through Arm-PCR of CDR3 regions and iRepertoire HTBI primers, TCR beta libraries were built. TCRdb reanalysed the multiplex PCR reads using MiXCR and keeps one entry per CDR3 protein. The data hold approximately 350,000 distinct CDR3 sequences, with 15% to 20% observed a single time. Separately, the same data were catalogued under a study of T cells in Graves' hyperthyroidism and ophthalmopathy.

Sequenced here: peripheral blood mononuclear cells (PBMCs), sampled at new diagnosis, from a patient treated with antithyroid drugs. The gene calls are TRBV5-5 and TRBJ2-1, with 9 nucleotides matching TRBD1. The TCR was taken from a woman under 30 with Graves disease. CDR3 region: CASSNNRDRAYNEQFF. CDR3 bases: TGTGCCAGCAGCAATAACCGGGACAGGGCTTACAATGAGCAGTTCTTC.